The 20 T cell receptor beta chains reported below all come from one sample, sequenced in a study of memory CD4+ T cells and cytomegalovirus serostatus. The sort gate was single viable CD3+CD4+CD8-CD45RO+ cells for memory CD4+ T cells. Data came from immunoSEQ multiplex PCR; TCRdb stores just in-frame clones and leaves some out. Found here are some 67,000 clones, about 75% of them singletons; the top ten hold approximately 4.5%. The sequenced sample was memory CD4+ T cells from blood. All receptors come from an adult in good health and CMV-seropositive.

The genes are TRBV5-1 and TRBJ2-1, with 9 bases that match TRBD1. This CDR3 is built from 14 residues. V gave up 4 bases and J gave up 5 bases; unmatched junction bases: 4. Germline CDR1 and CDR2: SGHRS and YFSETQ. The CDR3 sequence: CASSNGDRDNEQFF. The CDR3 DNA is TGCGCCAGCAGCAACGGGGACAGGGACAATGAGCAGTTCTTC.

The chain joins TRBV19 to TRBJ2-5; D not certain. V was trimmed by 5 bases and J by 5 bases, leaving 9 bases between them. The V gene's germline CDR1 is LNHDA and CDR2 SQIVND (reference sequence). The CDR3 sequence is 12 residues long. The CDR3, as DNA: TGTGCCAGTAGTGCTAGGGCGGAGACCCAGTACTTC. Translated: CASSARAETQYF.

This sequence joins TRBV11-2 and TRBJ1-4; D is undetermined. The CDR3 is 19 residues long. Deletions cut 4 bases from V and 0 bases from J, with 21 bases between. Germline assignment: CDR1 SGHAT and CDR2 FQNNGV. Here the CDR3 DNA reads TGTGCCAGCAGCTGGAGGGTTGCAGGTAGTACCTCAACTAATGAAAAACTGTTTTTT. Its protein product is CASSWRVAGSTSTNEKLFF. Full variable domain (remainder filled in from reference TRBV11-2 and TRBJ1-4): EAGVAQSPRYKIIEKRQSVAFWCNPISGHATLYWYQQILGQGPKLLIQFQNNGVVDDSQLPKDRFSAERLKGVDSTLKIQPAKLEDSAVYLCASSWRVAGSTSTNEKLFFGSGTQLSVL.

V and J are TRBV5-1 and TRBJ2-7; D is possibly TRBD1 or TRBD2 (5 bases each). This CDR3 has 17 amino acids. V shed 3 bases and J shed 1 base, with 20 bases lying between them. Germline loops: CDR1 SGHRS, CDR2 YFSETQ. The CDR3 region has the DNA TGCGCCAGCAGCTCCTCTGAGTGGGGGAGTAGTTCCTACGAGCAGTACTTC. Its protein product is CASSSSEWGSSSYEQYF.

The chain couples TRBV4-2 to TRBJ1-5, with a weak D call TRBD1 (6 bases). Germline V lookup: CDR1 LGHNA, CDR2 YNFKEQ. The CDR3 is 17 residues long. V lost 0 bases, J lost 0 bases, and 12 bases lay in between. The CDR3 DNA sequence: TGTGCCAGCAGCCAAGAGGGGGGGCGGAATAGCAATCAGCCCCAGCATTTT. Residues: CASSQEGGRNSNQPQHF.

The V and J genes are TRBV7-3 and TRBJ2-3; TRBD1 matches at 7 bases. The germline CDR1 and CDR2 sequences are SGHTA and FQGTGA. The V gene end was trimmed by 4 bases and the J gene end by 3 bases; junction bases not matched to a gene: 4. This CDR3 is built from 14 residues. The CDR3: CASSSGTVTDTQYF. In DNA form, the CDR3 reads TGTGCCAGCAGCTCGGGGACAGTTACAGATACGCAGTATTTT.

The rearrangement links TRBV5-1 to TRBJ2-3; TRBD1 might be the D (6 bases). V lost 6 bases, J lost 2 bases, and 13 bases lay in between. The CDR3 extends over 14 amino acids. Germline assignment: CDR1 SGHRS and CDR2 YFSETQ. The DNA of the CDR3 is TGCGCCAGCAACAGGGACACAACCACAGATACGCAGTATTTT. This encodes CASNRDTTTDTQYF.

The CDR3: CASSVGLGVWTDTQYF. For the CDR3, the DNA is TGTGCCAGCAGCGTAGGACTGGGGGTATGGACAGATACGCAGTATTTT. This chain connects TRBV9 to TRBJ2-3; D is perhaps TRBD1 or TRBD2 (5 bases each). Trimming shortened V by 0 bases and J by 3 bases, and 14 bases separated the two germline ends. The CDR3 spans 16 residues. Germline CDR1 reads SGDLS; CDR2 reads YYNGEE.

This clone turned up a few times. The chain couples TRBV7-6 to TRBJ2-3; 9 bases agree with TRBD2. The CDR3 has 17 residues. Unmatched junction bases numbered 11, after V lost 1 base and J lost 6 bases. Looked up from germline, CDR1 is SGHVS and CDR2 is FNYEAQ. As DNA, the CDR3 is TGTGCCAGCAGCTTAGGGGCTAGCGGGACGGGATATGATACGCAGTATTTT. Amino acids: CASSLGASGTGYDTQYF.

The CDR3 DNA follows: TGTGCCAGCAGCCAAGATCAGCAGGGGCGCTATGGCTACACCTTC. It encodes CASSQDQQGRYGYTF. The chain couples TRBV14 to TRBJ1-2; a weak D match, TRBD1 (6 bases). Germline V lookup: CDR1 SGHDN, CDR2 FVKESK. The CDR3 loop spans 15 amino acids. Between the trimmed V and J ends, which lost 0 bases and 4 bases, there was a span of 12 bases.

This clone was found a few times. The rearrangement links TRBV6-6 to TRBJ2-3; no reliable D call. The CDR3 has 14 residues. Germline V gene data show CDR1 as MNHNY and CDR2 as SVGAGI (reference sequence). Trimming removed 0 bases from V and 2 bases from J, with 6 bases in between. CDR3 in DNA: TGTGCCAGCAGTTACTCAGGCAACACAGATACGCAGTATTTT. Protein: CASSYSGNTDTQYF.

The rearrangement links TRBV15 to TRBJ1-1; D is ambiguous. Trimming cost V 5 bases and J 7 bases, with 14 bases left between them. There are 13 residues in the CDR3. Looked up from germline, CDR1 is LNHNV and CDR2 is YYDKDF (reference sequence). DNA of the CDR3: TGTGCCACCAGCCCTCTTGGTAGGGTTGAAGCTTTCTTT. Its protein is CATSPLGRVEAFF.

This sequence joins TRBV19 and TRBJ2-7, with TRBD1 matching over 8 bases. The CDR3 has 15 residues. Losses at the gene ends were 6 bases for V and 2 bases for J; bases not matched to a gene: 9. Germline-derived CDR1 and CDR2 are LNHDA and SQIVND (reference sequence). Here the CDR3 reads CASRLQGQGPYEQYF. Here the CDR3 DNA reads TGTGCCAGTAGGCTCCAAGGACAGGGCCCCTACGAGCAGTACTTC. The complete variable domain, with remaining parts taken from reference TRBV19 and TRBJ2-7, reads DGGITQSPKYLFRKEGQNVTLSCEQNLNHDAMYWYRQDPGQGLRLIYYSQIVNDFQKGDIAEGYSVSREKKESFPLTVTSAQKNPTAFYLCASRLQGQGPYEQYFGPGTRLTVT.

This clone has just a few counts. The V gene is TRBV2, the J gene TRBJ2-5; D is unclear. This CDR3 has 14 amino acids. Germline lookup yields CDR1 SNHLY and CDR2 FYNNEI. V dropped 2 bases and J dropped 3 bases, with 10 bases sitting between them. CDR3 region: CASSESSLEETQYF. As DNA, the CDR3 is TGTGCCAGCAGTGAAAGTTCCTTGGAAGAGACCCAGTACTTC.

CDR3 DNA: TGTGCCAGCAGCAAGACAGGGTTGGGCACTGAAGCTTTCTTT. Its translation: CASSKTGLGTEAFF. The chain employs TRBV27 and TRBJ1-1; 7 nucleotides align to TRBD1. The V and J ends lost 6 bases and 4 bases, in that order; junction bases with no gene match: 8. Germline values: CDR1 MNHEY, CDR2 SMNVEV (reference sequence). This CDR3 spans 14 amino acids.

The V gene is TRBV5-4, the J gene TRBJ2-2; 11 bases fit TRBD2. The CDR3 length is 15 residues. Germline assignment: CDR1 SGHNT and CDR2 YYREEE (reference sequence). V was clipped by 0 bases and J by 6 bases; unmatched bases: 1. In nucleotides, the CDR3 is TGTGCCAGCAGCTTGGTAGCGGGGGGGTCCGGGGAGCTGTTTTTT. Amino acids: CASSLVAGGSGELFF.

The chain couples TRBV6-6 to TRBJ2-3; D possibly corresponds to TRBD2 (6 bases). CDR1 and CDR2 (germline): MNHNY, SVGAGI (reference sequence). The CDR3 is made up of 13 amino acids. V lost 6 bases and J lost 4, with 11 bases in between. The CDR3 reads CASSLTGADTQYF. CDR3 sequence (DNA): TGTGCCAGCAGCCTAACGGGGGCAGATACGCAGTATTTT.

This clone was counted between two and nine times. The chain joins TRBV19 to TRBJ2-7, with 11 bases fitting TRBD2. With V trimmed by 5 bases and J by 2 bases, 2 bases remained unmatched. Germline V CDR1 and CDR2: LNHDA, SQIVND (reference sequence). The CDR3 contains 14 residues. The CDR3 DNA reads TGTGCCAGTAGTCCGGGACTAGCGGCCTACGAGCAGTACTTC. As protein: CASSPGLAAYEQYF. The full variable domain, its missing parts supplied by reference TRBV19 and TRBJ2-7, is DGGITQSPKYLFRKEGQNVTLSCEQNLNHDAMYWYRQDPGQGLRLIYYSQIVNDFQKGDIAEGYSVSREKKESFPLTVTSAQKNPTAFYLCASSPGLAAYEQYFGPGTRLTVT.

This chain links TRBV5-1 with TRBJ2-6; D ambiguous. Trimming left V 0 bases short and J 0 bases short, with 7 bases between. Germline CDR1 reads SGHRS; CDR2 reads YFSETQ. The CDR3 is made up of 16 amino acids. The CDR3 DNA is TGCGCCAGCAGCTTGGCCCCCAACTCTGGGGCCAACGTCCTGACTTTC. Protein sequence: CASSLAPNSGANVLTF.

With respect to this clone: The sample carries other DNA sequences with the same CDR3. The V call is TRBV7-9, the J call TRBJ2-1; tentatively, D is TRBD2 (7 bases). This CDR3 has 15 residues. Looked up from germline, CDR1 is SEHNR and CDR2 is FQNEAQ (reference sequence). The V gene lost 1 base and the J gene lost 4 bases, with 11 bases spanning the gap. CDR3: CASSLDGGPYNEQFF. CDR3 nucleotides: TGTGCCAGCAGCTTAGACGGGGGGCCTTACAATGAGCAGTTCTTC.